What follows is one T cell receptor (beta chain) and its context. The target antigen is unknown. V was cut by 3 bases and J by 2 bases, with 16 bases left in between. The length of the CDR3 is 16 residues. CDR1 and CDR2 from the germline V gene are SEHNR and FQNEAQ (reference sequence). Primers: 60 Vbeta forward and 13 Jbeta reverse. The protocol was immunoSEQ multiplex PCR, while the TCRdb copy is restricted to in-frame clones and leaves out a portion. The sample shows 80,000 or so clones, roughly 74% of them seen only once. The data were taken from a study of cytomegalovirus exposure and HLA in healthy donors. On the study more broadly: Of the donors genotyped, about 390 in all, about 80% fell in the Caucasian-associated ancestry cluster. Study-level findings and limits: The study flagged approximately 180 TCR beta chains as cytomegalovirus-associated. Per a prior analysis, the majority of TCR beta V segments were productive roughly 87% or roughly 30% of the time. As a later analysis revealed, most CMV-associated TCR beta chains appeared HLA-restricted.

The rearrangement links TRBV7-9 to TRBJ1-2; D is unclear. The sequenced material came from PBMCs. The source of this sequence is a man aged 35-49 years in good health and CMV-seronegative. CDR3 in DNA: TGTGCCAGCAGCTTTCGGGAAGGCGGATACAACTATGGCTACACCTTC. Translation gives CASSFREGGYNYGYTF.